This T cell receptor beta chain was profiled in a study of Ad26.COV2.S vaccination and SARS-CoV-2 variants. At the level of the study: The authors gave Ad26.COV2.S intramuscularly, either once or twice 56 days apart.

TCRdb's copy holds only in-frame clones and misses some; the assay was immunoSEQ multiplex PCR. The sample includes 500,000 or so clones, approximately 90% seen only once; the top ten take 10% to 15%. Indicated treatment: roughly 20 received Ad26.COV2.S at low or high dose, single or two shots; about 5 received placebo; per-sample allocation not given. Sampling happened 63 days after the first vaccine or placebo injection. An Ad26 vector expressing Wuhan-strain SARS-CoV-2 spike served as the vaccine. CDR3 length: 17 residues. Germline CDR1 and CDR2: SGHTA and FQGNSA. Losses at the gene ends were 4 bases for V and 7 bases for J; bases not matched to a gene: 11.

The sample consisted of peripheral blood, taken in a trial of Ad26.COV2.S vaccine versus placebo. This TCR came from a person between 18 and 65 years old who received the Ad26.COV2.S COVID-19 vaccine or a placebo. This chain links TRBV7-2 with TRBJ2-1; 12 bases are a match to TRBD2. CDR3 sequence reads: CASSSGLAGSSGNEQFF. CDR3 sequence (DNA): TGTGCCAGCAGCTCGGGACTAGCGGGCTCCTCAGGGAATGAGCAGTTCTTC.